These T cell receptor beta chains were read from a single sample in a study of blood T cell repertoires in COVID-19. Produced via immunoSEQ multiplex PCR; TCRdb's table is partial and in-frame only. The data contain about 210,000 clones, 86% of them seen just once; the ten biggest clones take up 5.6%. Sequences were obtained from PBMCs or T cells enriched from blood (not recorded which). The receptors here all came from a man aged 40-55 years with acute COVID-19. CDR3s include the opening cysteine and the closing phenylalanine or tryptophan. The D gene is left open where the match is weak. The size of a clone is reported for some rows only, either as once, few or many, or as a class for expanded clones.

V gene	J gene	clone size	D gene	CDR3 DNA	CDR3 protein
TRBV5-6	TRBJ2-5	NA	TRBD1	TGTGCCAGCAGCTTGGGGGGACAGGGATACGAGACCCAGTACTTC	CASSLGGQGYETQYF
TRBV19	TRBJ2-1	many	TRBD2	TGTGCCAGTAGTATAGAAGCGGGACTAGGCAGATATGAGCAGTTCTTC	CASSIEAGLGRYEQFF
TRBV30	TRBJ1-2	NA	TRBD1	TGTGCCTGGTCAGGACGACAGGGGGCGGGGGGCTACACCTTC	CAWSGRQGAGGYTF
TRBV28	TRBJ2-7	NA	NA	TGTGCCAGCAGTTCTTCCCTCAGAGCGCGATCTAGCTCCTACGAGCAGTACTTC	CASSSSLRARSSSYEQYF
TRBV5-8	TRBJ1-5	NA	TRBD1	TGTGCCAGCAGCTTGGGACAGGGGAACAATCAGCCCCAGCATTTT	CASSLGQGNNQPQHF
TRBV21-1	TRBJ2-2	NA	NA	TGTGCCAGCAGCAAATCGGGCCTCAAGCGGGAGAACACCGGGGAGCTGTTTTTT	CASSKSGLKRENTGELFF
TRBV11-2	TRBJ1-1	NA	TRBD1	TGTGCCAGCAGCCCATTGACAGGGGTCGGTACTGAAGCTTTCTTT	CASSPLTGVGTEAFF
TRBV4-1	TRBJ2-7	NA	NA	TGCGCCAGCAGCCAAGAGCTGGGCCTCCGTCCCTACGAGCAGTACTTC	CASSQELGLRPYEQYF
TRBV19	TRBJ1-5	few	NA	TGTGCCAGTAGTATTGTCCCCCGGGAGTTAGGCAATCAGCCCCAGCATTTT	CASSIVPRELGNQPQHF
TRBV5-3	TRBJ2-5	NA	NA	TGTGCCAGAAGCTTGTGGTCTGCGGAAGAGACCCAGTACTTC	CARSLWSAEETQYF
TRBV7-6	TRBJ1-1	NA	NA	TGTGCCAGCAGCAAACAAGGAGCGGCGAACACTGAAGCTTTCTTT	CASSKQGAANTEAFF
TRBV6-2/TRBV6-3	TRBJ2-3	NA	NA	TGTGCCAGCAGTACGGACAAAGTCACAGATACGCAGTATTTT	CASSTDKVTDTQYF
TRBV29-1	TRBJ2-2	NA	TRBD2	TGCAGCGTTGATGGGCCTAGCGGGAGATCCGGGGAGCTGTTTTTT	CSVDGPSGRSGELFF
TRBV2	TRBJ1-3	NA	TRBD1	TGTGCCAGCAGTACTCCCCGAGGGGGGACAGGGTTTGGAAACACCATATATTTT	CASSTPRGGTGFGNTIYF
TRBV6-5	TRBJ1-5	NA	NA	TGTGCCAGCAGCCTCGGGACAAATAATCAGCCCCAGCATTTT	CASSLGTNNQPQHF
TRBV6-2/TRBV6-3	TRBJ2-7	NA	NA	TGTGCCAGCAGTCCCAAGGGACTCAGACAGTACGAGCAGTACTTC	CASSPKGLRQYEQYF
TRBV7-9	TRBJ2-5	NA	TRBD1	TGTGCCAGCAGCTGGACAGGGAGTCGGGAGACCCAGTACTTC	CASSWTGSRETQYF
TRBV28	TRBJ2-7	NA	NA	TGTGCCAGCAGTTTAGGTCCCCCAGGACAGTACTTC	CASSLGPPGQYF
TRBV5-1	TRBJ2-1	few	TRBD2	TGCGCCAGCAGCTTGGAGACGACTAGCGGAAATGAGCAGTTCTTC	CASSLETTSGNEQFF
TRBV7-2	TRBJ2-3	NA	NA	TGTGCCAGCAGCTCGTACACAGATACGCAGTATTTT	CASSSYTDTQYF
TRBV28	TRBJ1-1	NA	NA	TGTGCCAGCAGTTCACAGGGAGAAGCTGAAGCTTTCTTT	CASSSQGEAEAFF
TRBV24-1	TRBJ2-3	NA	TRBD1	TGTGCCACCAGTGGACAGGGTAAAGGGACCACAGATACGCAGTATTTT	CATSGQGKGTTDTQYF
TRBV5-1	TRBJ1-1	NA	NA	TGCGCCACGAGCAGGAACATGAACACTGAAGCTTTCTTT	CATSRNMNTEAFF
TRBV5-1	TRBJ2-1	NA	TRBD1	TGCGCCAGCAGCCAACCTACAGGGGTCATTGCCTACAATGAGCAGTTCTTC	CASSQPTGVIAYNEQFF
TRBV4-2	TRBJ2-1	once	TRBD2	TGTGCCAGCAGCCAAGATGGGACTAGACGTGAGCAGTTCTTC	CASSQDGTRREQFF
TRBV25-1	TRBJ2-7	NA	TRBD2	TGTGCCAGCAGGCCCTCCCCGGGAGGAGGGATCGAGCAGTACTTC	CASRPSPGGGIEQYF
TRBV6-5	TRBJ2-7	NA	NA	TGTGCCAGCACCCCAGGGTCAAGACTGACCTACGAGCAGTACTTC	CASTPGSRLTYEQYF
TRBV3-1/TRBV3-2	TRBJ1-4	NA	NA	TGTGCCAGCAGCCATAGATCTGCTAATGAAAAACTGTTTTTT	CASSHRSANEKLFF
TRBV29-1	TRBJ1-2	NA	TRBD1	TGCAGCGCCCGGGACAGCTATGGCTACACCTTC	CSARDSYGYTF
TRBV9	TRBJ2-1	NA	NA	TGTGCCAGCAGCCGAGACGGGACCTACAATGAGCAGTTCTTC	CASSRDGTYNEQFF
TRBV25-1	TRBJ2-2	NA	NA	TGTGCCAGCAGTCCGGCCGGGGAGCTGTTTTTT	CASSPAGELFF
TRBV9	TRBJ2-1	NA	NA	TGTGCCAGCAGCGTAGGTAGCGGAAACAATGAGCAGTTCTTC	CASSVGSGNNEQFF
TRBV7-3	TRBJ2-1	NA	NA	TGTGCCAGCAGCGCAACAGGAACCTACAATGAGCAGTTCTTC	CASSATGTYNEQFF
TRBV5-4	TRBJ2-1	NA	TRBD2	TGTGCCAGCAGCCCACCGGGACTAGCGGGAGTTGAGCAGTTCTTC	CASSPPGLAGVEQFF
TRBV27	TRBJ2-3	once	TRBD2	TGTGCCAGCAGTTCCAGCGGGAGGGGGGATACGCAGTATTTT	CASSSSGRGDTQYF
TRBV28	TRBJ1-1	NA	NA	TGTGCCAGCAACAAACTACAGGGACGATCCGCGTTGGTTTTCTTT	CASNKLQGRSALVFF
TRBV6-4	TRBJ1-6	NA	TRBD1	TGTGCCAGCAGCTTGGGCACAGGGGACAATTCACCCCTCCACTTT	CASSLGTGDNSPLHF
TRBV3-1/TRBV3-2	TRBJ1-1	many	NA	TGTGCCAGCAGCCAACAGGGGTATGAAGCTTTCTTT	CASSQQGYEAFF
TRBV4-2	TRBJ2-2	NA	TRBD2	TGTGCCAGCAGCCAAGATCCGCGGCGGGAGGGCACCGGGGAGCTGTTTTTT	CASSQDPRREGTGELFF
TRBV9	TRBJ2-3	NA	TRBD2	TGTGCCAGCGGGCGGGGGGGAACCACAGATACGCAGTATTTT	CASGRGGTTDTQYF
TRBV11-2	TRBJ2-5	NA	TRBD2	TGTGCCAGCAGCTTAATGGCTAGCGGAGTACAAGAGACCCAGTACTTC	CASSLMASGVQETQYF
TRBV5-1	TRBJ1-4	NA	NA	TGCGCCAGCAGCTCGGGAGGGGGTGAAAAACTGTTTTTT	CASSSGGGEKLFF
TRBV12-3/TRBV12-4	TRBJ1-3	NA	NA	TGTGCCAGCAGTTTCGCTGGAAACACCATATATTTT	CASSFAGNTIYF
TRBV30	TRBJ1-2	few	TRBD1	TGTGCCTGGACGGGACAGTGGGAGGTTGGCTACACCTTC	CAWTGQWEVGYTF
TRBV7-9	TRBJ1-1	few	NA	TGTGCCAGCAGCTCAAGTACAGGTTATGGGACTGAAGCTTTCTTT	CASSSSTGYGTEAFF
TRBV7-8	TRBJ1-1	NA	NA	TGTGCCAGCAGCCCCGGGGGGGGTCCGGGCACTGAAGCTTTCTTT	CASSPGGGPGTEAFF